Below are 29 T cell receptor beta chains sequenced from a single sample in a study of spatial heterogeneity in lung cancer. TCRdb passed the 5' RACE reads through MiXCR, listing each CDR3 protein once. The sample has more than 4,000 distinct CDR3 sequences, less than 70% seen once. Time point meaning: sample taken at primary tumor resection. Without sorting, whole RNA was sequenced from tumor, nontumor lung or frozen PBMC. The sample in question was PBMCs, obtained at surgery. These receptors originate from a female donor with early-stage non-small cell lung cancer.

Concerning this clonotype: Since the library was made to target alpha chains, this beta chain is a stray read and its abundance is not meaningful. The chain links TRBV28 to TRBJ2-5, with D uncertain. The CDR3 runs to 13 residues. Trimming cost V 3 bases and J 3 bases, with 8 bases left between them. Germline-derived CDR1 and CDR2 are MDHEN and SYDVKM. DNA of the CDR3: TGTGCCAGCAGTTTGGACGCAGAAGAGACCCAGTACTTC. Its translation: CASSLDAEETQYF.

This clonotype was counted between two and nine times. Found in a library prepared for alpha chains, this beta chain is an off-target read, and its abundance has little meaning. The rearrangement links TRBV12-5 to TRBJ2-1, with D hard to call. Trimming cost V 3 bases and J 0 bases, with 0 bases left between them. The CDR3 runs 12 residues. Germline V gene sequence: CDR1 LGHNT, CDR2 FRNRAP. CDR3 bases: TGTGCTAGTGGTTTCTCCTACAATGAGCAGTTCTTC. Translated: CASGFSYNEQFF.

This clonotype appeared a single time. Because this beta chain is a stray read in a library intended to capture alpha chains, its abundance should not be given much weight. The chain uses TRBV2 and TRBJ2-3; D is unresolved. V was clipped by 10 bases and J by 4 bases, with 21 bases between them. Germline values: CDR1 SNHLY, CDR2 FYNNEI. CDR3 length: 15 residues. CDR3: CATEKDKVVADTQYF. The CDR3, as DNA: TGTGCCACCGAAAAAGACAAGGTGGTGGCAGATACGCAGTATTTT.

This clonotype was observed a handful of times. The library was designed around alpha chains, so this beta chain is a stray read whose abundance carries little weight. The chain links TRBV18 to TRBJ2-1, with 7 bases identical to TRBD1. V was clipped by 3 bases and J by 6 bases; unmatched bases: 5. The CDR3 runs to 14 residues. Germline V CDR1 and CDR2: KGHSH, LQKENI. The CDR3 sequence is CASSPGQTPNEQFF. DNA for the CDR3: TGTGCCAGCTCACCGGGACAGACTCCCAATGAGCAGTTCTTC.

About this clonotype: This beta chain slipped into a library made for alpha chains as a stray read, so its size is not meaningful. The V and J genes are TRBV12-3 or TRBV12-4 and TRBJ2-2; the match to TRBD2 covers 11 bases. The V segment lost 8 bases and the J segment 7 bases; nucleotides outside the gene matches: 6. The CDR3 loop spans 14 amino acids. The CDR3 is CASGTSGLDGELFF. The CDR3 DNA is TGTGCCAGCGGGACTAGCGGCCTCGACGGGGAGCTGTTTTTT.

Concerning this clonotype: This beta chain appears as a stray read in a library generated for alpha chains; its size is not informative. The rearrangement uses TRBV3-1 and TRBJ2-3, with D possibly matching TRBD2 (6 bases). This CDR3 region has 18 residues. V was shortened by 5 bases and J by 0 bases, with 21 bases between the two germline ends. Germline lookup yields CDR1 LGHDT and CDR2 YNNKEL (reference sequence). The CDR3 sequence: CASSIHGGPSASTDTQYF. CDR3 nucleotides: TGTGCCAGCAGCATCCATGGGGGACCTAGCGCGAGCACAGATACGCAGTATTTT.

On this clonotype: This beta chain came through as a stray read in a library set up for alpha chains, and its size says little. The chain recombines TRBV7-9 with TRBJ2-5; TRBD2 aligns across 7 bases. V shed 3 bases and J 1 base; nucleotides not matched to a gene: 5. Germline loops: CDR1 SEHNR, CDR2 FQNEAQ (reference sequence). The CDR3 consists of 15 residues. The DNA for the CDR3 is TGTGCCAGCAGCTTCCCACGACTAGCCCAAGAGACCCAGTACTTC. It encodes CASSFPRLAQETQYF. Drawing the rest from reference TRBV7-9 and TRBJ2-5, the complete variable domain is DTGVSQNPRHKITKRGQNVTFRCDPISEHNRLYWYRQTLGQGPEFLTYFQNEAQLEKSRLLSDRFSAERPKGSFSTLEIQRTEQGDSAMYLCASSFPRLAQETQYFGPGTRLLVL.

This clonotype was seen more than once but under ten times. With the library built for alpha chains, this beta chain is off target and its frequency is not meaningful. The chain carries TRBV7-9 and TRBJ2-3; D is uncertain. This CDR3 is 13 amino acids long. The V end lost 7 bases, the J end lost 11 bases, and 19 bases lay between the germline ends. CDR1 is SEHNR and CDR2 is FQNEAQ in the germline V gene (reference sequence). The CDR3 loop reads CASTDPPVSGQYF. CDR3 sequence (DNA): TGTGCCAGCACCGACCCACCGGTTTCGGGGCAGTATTTT.

Details on this clonotype: Since the library was made to target alpha chains, this beta chain is a stray read and its abundance is not meaningful. This chain joins TRBV7-6 and TRBJ2-1; no definite D call. This CDR3 comprises 13 residues. Deletions cut 5 bases from V and 5 bases from J, with 10 bases between. Germline-derived CDR1 and CDR2 are SGHVS and FNYEAQ. CDR3 DNA: TGTGCCAGCAGCCCGCGACCAGACAATGAGCAGTTCTTC. Its protein product is CASSPRPDNEQFF.

About this clonotype itself: The library was designed around alpha chains, so this beta chain is a stray read whose abundance carries little weight. This chain joins TRBV19 and TRBJ2-1; 8 nucleotides agree with TRBD2. Germline CDR1 LNHDA, CDR2 SQIVND (reference sequence). The trim removed 10 bases at V and 6 bases at J, leaving 8 bases unmatched. This CDR3 comprises 13 residues. DNA for the CDR3: TGTGCCACCTCGGGACTAGTTTTCAATGAGCAGTTCTTC. Protein: CATSGLVFNEQFF.

Points on this clonotype: This beta chain is a stray sequence in a library constructed for alpha chains; its clone size is not meaningful. The rearrangement joins TRBV19 to TRBJ2-6; weak D call: TRBD2 (7 bases). Germline V gives CDR1 LNHDA, CDR2 SQIVND (reference sequence). The CDR3 loop spans 19 amino acids. V lost 6 bases and J lost 0, with 21 bases in between. CDR3 nucleotide sequence: TGTGCCAGTAGCTACCGCGGGGGCAGCCTGACCTCTGGGGCCAACGTCCTGACTTTC. It codes for CASSYRGGSLTSGANVLTF. The variable domain in full, with the rest retrieved from reference TRBV19 and TRBJ2-6, is DGGITQSPKYLFRKEGQNVTLSCEQNLNHDAMYWYRQDPGQGLRLIYYSQIVNDFQKGDIAEGYSVSREKKESFPLTVTSAQKNPTAFYLCASSYRGGSLTSGANVLTFGAGSRLTVL.

With respect to this clonotype: The size of this beta chain means little, since it is a stray read in a library made for alpha chains. The chain carries TRBV11-2 and TRBJ2-3, with TRBD2 matching over 7 bases. The length of the CDR3 is 15 residues. V shed 3 bases, J shed 2 bases, and the junction held 5 bases outside the gene matches. CDR1 is SGHAT, CDR2 FQNNGV, per germline. The CDR3 sequence is CASSFRGRTTDTQYF. In DNA, the CDR3 is TGTGCCAGCAGCTTTCGCGGGAGAACCACAGATACGCAGTATTTT.

On this clonotype: This beta chain is an off-target read within a library intended for alpha chains, so its frequency means little. The V gene is TRBV27, the J gene TRBJ2-7, with 10 bases lining up with TRBD1. The germline V gene has CDR1 MNHEY and CDR2 SMNVEV (reference sequence). CDR3 size: 15 residues. V was pared by 4 bases and J by 6 bases, with 9 bases of the junction left unmatched. The CDR3 is CASSWDRGIVSEQYF. The CDR3 DNA sequence: TGTGCCAGCAGTTGGGACAGGGGAATAGTGAGCGAGCAGTACTTC.

A note on this clonotype: This beta chain lies outside the target of a library built for alpha chains; its clone size means little. The gene calls are TRBV5-1 and TRBJ1-1; weak D call: TRBD1 (6 bases). Trimming shortened V by 3 bases and J by 7 bases, and 19 bases separated the two germline ends. Germline CDR1 SGHRS, CDR2 YFSETQ. CDR3 length equals 15 residues. The CDR3 is CASSSITGLQDEAFF. The DNA for the CDR3 is TGCGCCAGCAGCTCGATTACAGGGCTCCAAGATGAAGCTTTCTTT.

Of note for this clonotype: As an off-target read in a library built for alpha chains, this beta chain has a frequency of little significance. The chain carries TRBV28 and TRBJ2-4; D possibly corresponds to TRBD2 (6 bases). Trimming removed 3 bases from V and 7 bases from J, with 19 bases in between. In germline, CDR1 is MDHEN, CDR2 SYDVKM. The CDR3 consists of 16 residues. CDR3 region: CASSFPPGGSGNIQYF. DNA of the CDR3: TGTGCCAGCAGTTTCCCACCCGGAGGGAGCGGGAACATTCAGTACTTC.

This clonotype was seen a few times. This beta chain represents an off-target read in a library built for alpha chains; its size is of limited meaning. The chain combines TRBV7-6 with TRBJ2-1; D remains unclear. With 6 bases removed from V and 6 bases from J, the gap between germline ends came to 12 bases. Germline V CDR1 and CDR2: SGHVS, FNYEAQ. This CDR3 is built from 13 residues. This CDR3 is CASSTGMANEQFF. CDR3 nucleotides: TGTGCCAGCAGTACGGGCATGGCCAATGAGCAGTTCTTC.

Comments on this clonotype: The library was prepared for alpha chains; this beta chain is a stray read, so its frequency means little. V gene TRBV28 combines with J gene TRBJ2-2; the D call may be TRBD1 or TRBD2 (5 bases each). The ends were cut back, 7 bases at V and 0 bases at J, with 9 bases in the middle. Germline lookup yields CDR1 MDHEN and CDR2 SYDVKM. This CDR3 spans 14 amino acids. The CDR3 nucleotides are TGTGCCAGCAACCGGGACCCGAACACCGGGGAGCTGTTTTTT. Translated, it gives CASNRDPNTGELFF.

Only a few counts were recorded for this clonotype. As an off-target read in a library built for alpha chains, this beta chain has a frequency of little significance. In DNA, the CDR3 is TGTGCCAGCAGAGTAGGACAGGGAGGCCTCTCTGGGGCCAACGTCCTGACTTTC. It translates to CASRVGQGGLSGANVLTF. This sequence joins TRBV2 and TRBJ2-6; 8 nucleotides align to TRBD1. The V segment lost 6 bases and the J segment 0 bases; nucleotides outside the gene matches: 10. This CDR3 has 18 amino acids. The V gene's germline CDR1 is SNHLY and CDR2 FYNNEI.

A word on this clonotype: This beta chain was picked up by a library intended for alpha chains and is off target, so its count carries little meaning. The rearrangement links TRBV12-3 or TRBV12-4 to TRBJ2-7, with D unresolved. This CDR3 has 12 residues. V was trimmed by 4 bases and J by 5 bases, leaving 9 bases between them. CDR3 coding DNA: TGTGCCAGCAGTTCCGTGGGGAACGAGCAGTACTTC. This encodes CASSSVGNEQYF.

This clonotype was observed a handful of times. As an off-target read in a library built for alpha chains, this beta chain has a frequency of little significance. The V call is TRBV4-2, the J call TRBJ2-7; a weak D match, TRBD2 (6 bases). The CDR3 is 17 residues long. Germline lookup yields CDR1 LGHNA and CDR2 YNFKEQ. Between the trimmed V and J ends, which lost 0 bases and 5 bases, there was a span of 20 bases. This CDR3 reads CASSQDQWGRAGNEQYF. The CDR3, as DNA: TGTGCCAGCAGCCAAGATCAGTGGGGCAGGGCGGGGAACGAGCAGTACTTC.

Comment on this clonotype: This beta chain appears as a stray read in a library generated for alpha chains; its size is not informative. The rearrangement joins TRBV15 to TRBJ2-3; D call uncertain. The ends were cut back, 0 bases at V and 4 bases at J, with 8 bases in the middle. Germline loops: CDR1 LNHNV, CDR2 YYDKDF (reference sequence). CDR3 size: 14 residues. CDR3 nucleotides: TGTGCCACCAGCAGAGATCTGTCCCCAGATACGCAGTATTTT. It encodes CATSRDLSPDTQYF.

The table lists this clonotype with a few counts. Because the library targeted alpha chains, this beta chain is an off-target read whose size means little. The chain joins TRBV12-5 to TRBJ2-1, with a tentative D call TRBD1 (6 bases). Germline V CDR1 and CDR2: LGHNT, FRNRAP. The CDR3 is made up of 15 amino acids. V was clipped by 2 bases and J by 4 bases, with 12 bases between them. CDR3 bases: TGTGCTAGTGGTTTGAACCCAGGGGAATACAATGAGCAGTTCTTC. Protein product: CASGLNPGEYNEQFF.

This clonotype was detected a few times. Since it is a stray read in a library aimed at alpha chains, this beta chain has a size that is not meaningful. DNA for the CDR3: TGTGCCATCAGCGGGACTAGCGAGAGAAATGAGCAGTTCTTC. The encoded protein is CAISGTSERNEQFF. J is TRBJ2-1 and V is TRBV10-3; 10 bases line up with TRBD2. CDR1 is ENHRY and CDR2 is SYGVKD in the germline V gene. The length of the CDR3 is 14 residues. The V gene end was trimmed by 6 bases and the J gene end by 7 bases; junction bases not matched to a gene: 6.

This clonotype was found once. This beta chain slipped into a library made for alpha chains as a stray read, so its size is not meaningful. The rearrangement links TRBV7-3 to TRBJ2-1; no clear D gene. Germline-derived CDR1 and CDR2 are SGHTA and FQGTGA. V was cut by 0 bases and J by 6 bases, with 12 bases left in between. The CDR3 is 15 residues long. The DNA for the CDR3 is TGTGCCAGCAGCTTAACCCCCGGCCGACCCAATGAGCAGTTCTTC. This sequence encodes CASSLTPGRPNEQFF.

Comment on this clonotype: A library prepared for alpha chains yielded this beta chain as an off-target read; its size is of little meaning. The chain has TRBV27 and TRBJ2-5, with 7 bases that match TRBD1. The CDR3 runs 16 residues. The junction had 14 bases not matched to a gene; V was cut back by 6 bases and J by 4 bases. CDR1 and CDR2 (germline): MNHEY, SMNVEV (reference sequence). CDR3 region: CASRPGQVSIRETQYF. CDR3 nucleotide sequence: TGTGCCAGCAGACCTGGACAGGTGTCAATAAGAGAGACCCAGTACTTC.

Turning to this clonotype: This beta chain is a stray read from a library made for alpha chains; its abundance is not meaningful. The rearrangement joins TRBV27 to TRBJ2-3; D is perhaps TRBD2 (5 bases). This CDR3 region has 15 residues. Trimming pared 8 bases from V and 2 bases from J, leaving 17 bases between. Germline V gene sequence: CDR1 MNHEY, CDR2 SMNVEV (reference sequence). CDR3 region: CASPTASRNTDTQYF. CDR3 coding DNA: TGTGCCAGCCCAACGGCTAGCAGAAACACAGATACGCAGTATTTT.

With respect to this clonotype: A library prepared for alpha chains yielded this beta chain as an off-target read; its size is of little meaning. The chain joins TRBV7-2 to TRBJ2-5; 10 bases fit TRBD2. V shed 3 bases and J 4 bases; nucleotides not matched to a gene: 11. The CDR3 has 17 amino acids. The germline V gene has CDR1 SGHTA and CDR2 FQGNSA. CDR3 DNA sequence: TGTGCCAGCAGCTTTTCGGTGGCTAGCGGGGGTTCAGAGACCCAGTACTTC. Protein sequence: CASSFSVASGGSETQYF.

On this clonotype itself: The library was designed around alpha chains, so this beta chain is a stray read whose abundance carries little weight. The V and J genes are TRBV19 and TRBJ2-1; 12 bases align to TRBD1. CDR3 length equals 18 residues. Trimming removed 5 bases from V and 1 base from J; junction bases left unmatched: 9. CDR1 and CDR2 from the germline V gene are LNHDA and SQIVND (reference sequence). In DNA, the CDR3 is TGTGCCAGTAGTCCCTCGGGACAGGGGGCGCGTTCCTACAATGAGCAGTTCTTC. Translating gives CASSPSGQGARSYNEQFF.

This clonotype appeared a few times. The library was designed around alpha chains, so this beta chain is a stray read whose abundance carries little weight. This chain links TRBV7-2 with TRBJ2-5; no definite D call. V dropped 5 bases and J dropped 1 base, with 11 bases sitting between them. CDR1 and CDR2 from the germline V gene are SGHTA and FQGNSA. This CDR3 has 14 amino acids. The CDR3 nucleotides read TGTGCCAGCAGCCCCGGTTGGGTCCAAGAGACCCAGTACTTC. It codes for CASSPGWVQETQYF. The entire variable domain, with the rest obtained from reference TRBV7-2 and TRBJ2-5, is as follows: GAGVSQSPSNKVTEKGKDVELRCDPISGHTALYWYRQSLGQGLEFLIYFQGNSAPDKSGLPSDRFSAERTGGSVSTLTIQRTQQEDSAVYLCASSPGWVQETQYFGPGTRLLVL.